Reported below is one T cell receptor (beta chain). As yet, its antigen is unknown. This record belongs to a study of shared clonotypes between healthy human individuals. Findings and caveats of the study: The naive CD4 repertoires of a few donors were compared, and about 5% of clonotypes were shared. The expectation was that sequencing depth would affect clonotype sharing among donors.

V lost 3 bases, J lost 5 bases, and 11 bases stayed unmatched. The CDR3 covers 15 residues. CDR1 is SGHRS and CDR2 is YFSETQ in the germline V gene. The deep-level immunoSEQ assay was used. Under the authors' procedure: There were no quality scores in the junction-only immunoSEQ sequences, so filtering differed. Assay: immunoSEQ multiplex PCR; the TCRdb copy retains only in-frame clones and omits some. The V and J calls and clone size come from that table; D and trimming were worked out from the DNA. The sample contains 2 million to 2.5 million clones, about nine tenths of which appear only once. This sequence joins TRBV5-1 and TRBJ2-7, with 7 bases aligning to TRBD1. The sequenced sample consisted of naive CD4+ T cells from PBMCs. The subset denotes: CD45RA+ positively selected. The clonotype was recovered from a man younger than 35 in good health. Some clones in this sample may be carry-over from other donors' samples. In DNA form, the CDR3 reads TGCGCCAGCAGCTCAATGACAGGGTATTTGGACGAGCAGTACTTC. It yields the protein CASSSMTGYLDEQYF.